These 8 T cell receptor beta chains came from one sample sequenced in a study of cytomegalovirus exposure and HLA in healthy donors. PCR used 60 Vbeta primers and 13 Jbeta primers. The data were produced by immunoSEQ multiplex PCR, yet TCRdb's version contains in-frame clones alone and is incomplete. The sample lists about 250,000 clones; 80% to 95% were seen once. The sequencing sample was made of PBMCs. The receptors were sampled from a girl aged 2 to 10 in good health and CMV-seronegative.

The J gene is TRBJ2-5, the V gene TRBV7-9, with D perhaps TRBD1 (5 bases). V lost 6 bases and J lost 5, with 19 bases in between. Germline CDR1 is SEHNR and CDR2 is FQNEAQ (reference sequence). The CDR3 length is 15 residues. This CDR3 reads CASRPTSTAMETQYF. CDR3 nucleotides: TGTGCCAGCAGACCTACCTCGACAGCTATGGAGACCCAGTACTTC.

CDR3 amino acids: CASSLSGYSTEAFF. The CDR3 bases are TGTGCCAGCAGTTTATCCGGGTATAGCACTGAAGCTTTCTTT. The chain employs TRBV28 and TRBJ1-1; D is unclear. The CDR3 consists of 14 residues. The germline V and J ends were trimmed by 1 base and 4 bases, with 10 bases remaining between them. Germline-derived CDR1 and CDR2 are MDHEN and SYDVKM.

This chain joins TRBV11-2 and TRBJ2-2; perhaps TRBD1 as D (5 bases). V lost 6 bases, J lost 6 bases, and 17 bases lay in between. The germline V gene encodes CDR1 SGHAT and CDR2 FQNNGV. The CDR3 consists of 15 residues. The CDR3 DNA follows: TGTGCCAGCAGGGATCTGGGCAGGGCCCCCGGGGAGCTGTTTTTT. Residues: CASRDLGRAPGELFF.

The chain has TRBV29-1 and TRBJ1-6; TRBD1 is a possible D gene (5 bases). The CDR3 totals 13 residues. Germline assignment: CDR1 SQVTM and CDR2 ANQGSEA. The V and J ends lost 7 bases and 9 bases respectively, with 16 bases between them. The CDR3 sequence: CSAAGGSGSPLHF. CDR3 DNA: TGCAGCGCTGCCGGGGGTTCGGGTTCACCCCTCCACTTT.

The V gene is TRBV10-1, the J gene TRBJ2-3, with TRBD1 as a possible D gene (6 bases). Looked up from germline, CDR1 is WNHNN and CDR2 is SYGVQD (reference sequence). Trimming took off 2 bases at V and 3 bases at J, with 9 bases between the two ends. The CDR3 totals 14 residues. The CDR3: CASSEEGVTDTQYF. CDR3 nucleotide sequence: TGCGCCAGCAGTGAGGAGGGGGTAACAGATACGCAGTATTTT.

The chain has TRBV5-6 and TRBJ2-5; TRBD2 aligns across 9 bases. The DNA end lines up better with TRBJ2-7; the J call may be wrong. The CDR3 length is 18 residues. The germline V gene has CDR1 SGHDT and CDR2 YYEEEE. The CDR3 DNA sequence: TGTGCCAGCAGCTTGCGGATTAGCGGGGGTCCAAGCTCCTACGAGCAGTACTTC. Translating it yields CASSLRISGGPSSYEQYF.

The gene calls are TRBV7-9 and TRBJ1-1; TRBD1 might be the D (6 bases). Between the trimmed V and J ends, which lost 5 bases and 5 bases, there was a span of 15 bases. CDR3 size: 14 residues. Germline values: CDR1 SEHNR, CDR2 FQNEAQ (reference sequence). The CDR3 is CASSQQGGRTEAFF. The CDR3 DNA reads as TGTGCCAGCAGCCAACAGGGAGGGCGGACTGAAGCTTTCTTT.

V gene TRBV30 combines with J gene TRBJ1-1, with a weak D call TRBD1 (5 bases). The germline CDR1 and CDR2 sequences are GTSNPN and SVGIG (reference sequence). V was pared by 0 bases and J by 6 bases, with 5 bases between. The CDR3 sequence is 11 residues long. The CDR3 region is CAWSVGAEAFF. For the CDR3, the DNA is TGTGCCTGGAGTGTAGGGGCTGAAGCTTTCTTT.